The 29 T cell receptor beta chains reported below all come from one sample, sequenced in a study of blood T cell repertoires in COVID-19. The table came from immunoSEQ multiplex PCR; TCRdb's copy has only in-frame clones and leaves some out. The data show approximately 140,000 clones, 88% seen once. The sample comprised peripheral blood. The receptors come from a man aged 60 to 75 with active or convalescent COVID-19.

This clone was seen just once. The chain joins TRBV29-1 to TRBJ1-1; 9 nucleotides line up with TRBD1. Germline CDR1 SQVTM, CDR2 ANQGSEA. V trimming: 7 bases; J trimming: 3 bases; junction bases outside the gene matches: 3. The CDR3 extends over 12 amino acids. CDR3 nucleotides: TGCAGCGGAGACAGGGGGGACACTGAAGCTTTCTTT. Translated, it gives CSGDRGDTEAFF.

A single count supports this clone. The chain is built from TRBV6-5 and TRBJ1-5; 8 positions match TRBD1. CDR1 MNHEY and CDR2 SVGAGI come from the germline V gene. The CDR3 totals 14 residues. V lost 9 bases and J lost 6; bases outside the gene matches: 10. CDR3: CASTGQGGFQPQHF. CDR3 DNA: TGTGCCAGTACTGGACAGGGAGGGTTTCAGCCCCAGCATTTT.

The rearrangement links TRBV30 to TRBJ1-2, with 7 bases identical to TRBD1. The trim removed 2 bases at V and 4 bases at J, leaving 4 bases unmatched. Germline assignment: CDR1 GTSNPN and CDR2 SVGIG (reference sequence). CDR3 size: 13 residues. Written as DNA, the CDR3 is TGTGCCTGGAGTCGTAGGGACAGCTATGGCTACACCTTC. Protein product: CAWSRRDSYGYTF. The full variable domain, with the rest looked up from reference TRBV30 and TRBJ1-2, is SQTIHQWPATLVQPVGSPLSLECTVEGTSNPNLYWYRQAAGRGLQLLFYSVGIGQISSEVPQNLSASRPQDRQFILSSKKLLLSDSGFYLCAWSRRDSYGYTFGSGTRLTVV.

The chain joins TRBV6-1 to TRBJ2-5; 8 bases match TRBD2. Germline loops: CDR1 MNHNS, CDR2 SASEGT. After removal of 8 bases from V and 5 bases from J, the junction contained 13 bases not matched to a gene. The CDR3 sequence is 15 residues long. CDR3 DNA: TGTGCCAGCCGCGAAGACGGGAGGGCCCGGGAGACCCAGTACTTC. Protein sequence: CASREDGRARETQYF.

The chain links TRBV19 to TRBJ2-1; weak D call: TRBD1 (7 bases). The CDR3 consists of 13 residues. V lost 7 bases and J 15 bases, leaving 22 bases between the germline ends. Germline CDR1 reads LNHDA; CDR2 reads SQIVND (reference sequence). The CDR3 bases are TGTGCCAGTATGCCAGGGGGGAGCCCAAGAGCGTTCTTC. It is translated as CASMPGGSPRAFF.

This clone was counted a single time. The chain recombines TRBV15 with TRBJ2-3; a possible D gene is TRBD2 (5 bases). V was cut by 5 bases and J by 0 bases, with 15 bases left in between. Germline V gene data show CDR1 as LNHNV and CDR2 as YYDKDF (reference sequence). There are 16 residues in the CDR3. The CDR3 protein is CATSRRLATSTDTQYF. Here the CDR3 DNA reads TGTGCCACCAGCCGACGGCTAGCAACTAGCACAGATACGCAGTATTTT.

This chain uses TRBV10-3 with TRBJ2-7; 8 nucleotides match TRBD1. With V trimmed by 8 bases and J by 0 bases, 3 bases remained unmatched. CDR1 is ENHRY, CDR2 SYGVKD, per germline. The CDR3 covers 13 residues. The CDR3 spells CAISDRGSYEQYF. CDR3 sequence (DNA): TGTGCCATCTCAGACAGGGGCTCCTACGAGCAGTACTTC.

This chain connects TRBV10-3 to TRBJ2-1; D unclear. The CDR3 contains 13 residues. Germline CDR1 and CDR2: ENHRY and SYGVKD. Trimming took 3 bases from V and 7 from J, leaving 10 bases between them. The CDR3 nucleotides read TGTGCCATCAGTGATGGTTCGAGGAATGAGCAGTTCTTC. Translation gives CAISDGSRNEQFF.

The V call is TRBV28, the J call TRBJ1-5; D gene unclear. The V gene lost 2 bases and the J gene lost 11 bases, with 7 bases spanning the gap. CDR1 and CDR2 (germline): MDHEN, SYDVKM. This CDR3 spans 11 amino acids. The CDR3 region has the DNA TGTGCCAGCAGTTTACGATCAGCCCAGCATTTT. Amino acids: CASSLRSAQHF.

The chain is built from TRBV6-5 and TRBJ2-1; 11 nucleotides agree with TRBD1. Germline V lookup: CDR1 MNHEY, CDR2 SVGAGI. V gave up 6 bases and J gave up 6 bases; unmatched junction bases: 7. The CDR3 contains 15 residues. This CDR3 reads CASSQDRGQGNEQFF. Written as DNA, the CDR3 is TGTGCCAGCAGCCAGGACAGGGGGCAAGGCAATGAGCAGTTCTTC.

CDR3 nucleotide sequence: TGCGCCAGCAGCCCTTCGACAGGGGTTATTCAAGAGACCCAGTACTTC. It encodes CASSPSTGVIQETQYF. V usage is TRBV5-1 and J usage is TRBJ2-5; TRBD1 aligns across 8 bases. Germline CDR1 SGHRS, CDR2 YFSETQ. J gave up 2 bases and V 4 bases, and 10 bases lay outside the gene matches. The CDR3 has 16 amino acids.

The chain combines TRBV6-2 or TRBV6-3 with TRBJ2-6; D gene uncertain. Germline V gene lookup returns CDR1 MNHEY and CDR2 SVGEGT. The CDR3 is made up of 16 amino acids. The V gene lost 5 bases and the J gene lost 3 bases, with 14 bases spanning the gap. CDR3: CASSIVPRFGANVLTF. CDR3 in DNA: TGTGCCAGCAGTATAGTCCCTCGGTTTGGGGCCAACGTCCTGACTTTC.

This sequence joins TRBV6-5 and TRBJ1-5; no firm D call. This CDR3 has 14 residues. V was cut by 7 bases and J by 1 base, with 11 bases left in between. The germline V gene has CDR1 MNHEY and CDR2 SVGAGI. The CDR3 spells CASTPAGSNQPQHF. CDR3 DNA sequence: TGTGCCAGCACCCCGGCGGGCAGCAATCAGCCCCAGCATTTT.

This chain joins TRBV7-2 and TRBJ1-6; 8 nucleotides match TRBD1. Germline CDR1 and CDR2: SGHTA and FQGNSA. The CDR3 spans 17 residues. The J segment lost 6 bases and the V segment lost 5 bases, leaving 12 bases of the junction unmatched. The DNA for the CDR3 is TGTGCCAGCAGCCATACTACCGGGACAGGCGGTAATTCACCCCTCCACTTT. Its protein product is CASSHTTGTGGNSPLHF.

This chain uses TRBV28 with TRBJ2-7, with 14 bases matching TRBD2. The CDR3 is 17 amino acids. The V gene end was trimmed by 0 bases and the J gene end by 3 bases; junction bases not matched to a gene: 4. Germline V gene lookup returns CDR1 MDHEN and CDR2 SYDVKM. CDR3 in amino acids: CASSLWGTSGSYYEQYF. In DNA, the CDR3 is TGTGCCAGCAGTTTATGGGGGACTAGCGGGAGTTACTACGAGCAGTACTTC.

The chain uses TRBV14 and TRBJ2-1; D remains ambiguous. Trimming removed 2 bases from V and 0 bases from J, with 14 bases in between. This CDR3 is built from 17 residues. In germline, CDR1 is SGHDN, CDR2 FVKESK. In DNA, the CDR3 is TGTGCCAGCAGCCAACATCTCGCGGCCTTCTCCTACAATGAGCAGTTCTTC. This translates into CASSQHLAAFSYNEQFF. The complete variable domain, with remaining parts taken from reference TRBV14 and TRBJ2-1, reads EAGVTQFPSHSVIEKGQTVTLRCDPISGHDNLYWYRRVMGKEIKFLLHFVKESKQDESGMPNNRFLAERTGGTYSTLKVQPAELEDSGVYFCASSQHLAAFSYNEQFFGPGTRLTVL.

This chain connects TRBV27 to TRBJ2-7; 9 bases match TRBD2. J gave up 5 bases and V 6 bases, and 11 bases lay outside the gene matches. CDR1 and CDR2 (germline): MNHEY, SMNVEV (reference sequence). The CDR3 is 15 amino acids. CDR3 amino acids: CASRRGGRAPHEQYF. CDR3 nucleotides: TGTGCCAGCAGGCGAGGCGGGAGGGCCCCACACGAGCAGTACTTC.

Details on this clone: The sample has other DNA sequences that encode this CDR3 too. The rearrangement uses TRBV7-9 and TRBJ1-2, with D perhaps TRBD1 (5 bases). Germline V gene lookup returns CDR1 SEHNR and CDR2 FQNEAQ (reference sequence). The CDR3 consists of 14 residues. The V gene lost 3 bases and the J gene lost 1 base, with 9 bases spanning the gap. The DNA for the CDR3 is TGTGCCAGCAGCTTGGGGGGGAATAACTATGGCTACACCTTC. Its protein is CASSLGGNNYGYTF.

The rearrangement links TRBV28 to TRBJ2-7; D not certain. This CDR3 is built from 14 residues. V shed 5 bases and J shed 7 bases, with 18 bases lying between them. The germline V gene has CDR1 MDHEN and CDR2 SYDVKM. The CDR3 region is CASSTQTPWLEQYF. CDR3 nucleotides: TGTGCCAGCAGTACCCAGACACCCTGGCTGGAGCAGTACTTC.

This clone came up many times. V usage is TRBV6-2 or TRBV6-3 and J usage is TRBJ1-5; 7 positions match TRBD1. Germline values: CDR1 MNHEY, CDR2 SVGEGT. J was trimmed by 5 bases and V by 0 bases; bases with no gene match: 7. This CDR3 is built from 16 residues. The CDR3, as DNA: TGTGCCAGCAGTTACTCCCACAGGGGCAGGGATCAGCCCCAGCATTTT. This translates into CASSYSHRGRDQPQHF.

The gene calls are TRBV10-1 and TRBJ2-2, with D maybe TRBD2 (6 bases). Germline V lookup: CDR1 WNHNN, CDR2 SYGVQD (reference sequence). V gave up 6 bases and J gave up 4 bases, with 9 bases separating them. The length of the CDR3 is 13 residues. CDR3 coding DNA: TGCGCCAGCAGCCGGGACTTCACCGGGGAGCTGTTTTTT. It encodes CASSRDFTGELFF.

The chain links TRBV28 to TRBJ1-1; the D is unclear. CDR1 and CDR2 (germline): MDHEN, SYDVKM. This CDR3 has 10 residues. The germline V and J ends were trimmed by 6 bases and 6 bases, with 5 bases remaining between them. CDR3: CASRSAEAFF. The CDR3 DNA sequence: TGTGCCAGCAGGTCCGCTGAAGCTTTCTTT.

The gene calls are TRBV24-1 and TRBJ1-5; D not resolved. The germline CDR1 and CDR2 sequences are KGHDR and SFDVKD. There are 15 residues in the CDR3. Between the trimmed V and J ends, which lost 3 bases and 7 bases, there was a span of 15 bases. For the CDR3, the DNA is TGTGCCACCAGTGATCCCTCTGACATAATCCAGCCCCAGCATTTT. This translates into CATSDPSDIIQPQHF.

This clone is a singleton in its sample. This chain connects TRBV6-5 to TRBJ2-2, with a possible D match to TRBD1 (5 bases). V was trimmed by 5 bases and J by 3 bases, leaving 13 bases between them. The CDR3 sequence is 15 residues long. Germline V gene lookup returns CDR1 MNHEY and CDR2 SVGAGI. CDR3 in amino acids: CASSRATEHTGELFF. CDR3 DNA sequence: TGTGCCAGCAGTAGGGCGACAGAACACACCGGGGAGCTGTTTTTT.

The chain has TRBV4-1 and TRBJ1-2, with D perhaps matching TRBD1 (5 bases). V shed 0 bases and J shed 8 bases, with 13 bases lying between them. This CDR3 comprises 14 residues. Looked up from germline, CDR1 is MGHRA and CDR2 is YSYEKL. The CDR3 sequence: CASSQETDPAGYTF. The CDR3 DNA sequence: TGCGCCAGCAGCCAAGAGACAGATCCTGCGGGCTACACCTTC.

Details on this clone: The identical CDR3 is also encoded by other nucleotide sequences in the sample. The J gene is TRBJ1-2, the V gene TRBV7-2, with D possibly being TRBD1 (6 bases). The CDR3 has 13 amino acids. The V gene's germline CDR1 is SGHTA and CDR2 FQGNSA. The ends were cut back, 3 bases at V and 2 bases at J, with 7 bases in the middle. In nucleotides, the CDR3 is TGTGCCAGCAGCTTGGGACAAAACTATGGCTACACCTTC. It codes for CASSLGQNYGYTF.

The genes are TRBV27 and TRBJ1-5; D not certain. The CDR3 length is 12 residues. V lost 4 bases and J 4 bases, leaving 5 bases between the germline ends. Germline V CDR1 and CDR2: MNHEY, SMNVEV (reference sequence). The CDR3 nucleotides are TGTGCCAGCAGTTCCCTAAATCAGCCCCAGCATTTT. It codes for CASSSLNQPQHF.

V usage is TRBV3-1 (or the pseudogene TRBV3-2) and J usage is TRBJ2-1; maybe TRBD1 (6 bases). The V gene's germline CDR1 is LGHDT and CDR2 YNNKEL (reference sequence). CDR3 length: 16 residues. The V end lost 8 bases, the J end lost 0 bases, and 17 bases lay between the germline ends. CDR3 amino acids: CASGGRTSSSYNEQFF. The CDR3 DNA is TGTGCCAGCGGGGGCCGGACGTCGAGCTCCTACAATGAGCAGTTCTTC.

The V and J genes are TRBV6-6 and TRBJ2-7; D perhaps matches TRBD2 (5 bases). This CDR3 comprises 13 residues. The ends were cut back, 0 bases at V and 6 bases at J, with 9 bases in the middle. CDR1 is MNHNY, CDR2 SVGAGI, per germline (reference sequence). The CDR3 is CASSYSTKGEQYF. CDR3 bases: TGTGCCAGCAGTTACTCGACTAAAGGCGAGCAGTACTTC.